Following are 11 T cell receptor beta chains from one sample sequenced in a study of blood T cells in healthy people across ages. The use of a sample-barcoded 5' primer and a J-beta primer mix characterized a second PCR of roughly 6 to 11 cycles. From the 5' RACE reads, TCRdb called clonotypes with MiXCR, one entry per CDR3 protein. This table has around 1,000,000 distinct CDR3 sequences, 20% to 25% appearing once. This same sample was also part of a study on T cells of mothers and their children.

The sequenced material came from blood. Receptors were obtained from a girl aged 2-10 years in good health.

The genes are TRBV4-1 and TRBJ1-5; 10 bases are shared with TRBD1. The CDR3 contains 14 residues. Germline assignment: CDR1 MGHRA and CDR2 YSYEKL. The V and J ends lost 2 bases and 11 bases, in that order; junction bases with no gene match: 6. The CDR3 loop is CASSQPGQGQAQHF. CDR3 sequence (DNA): TGCGCCAGCAGCCAACCGGGACAGGGGCAGGCCCAGCATTTT.

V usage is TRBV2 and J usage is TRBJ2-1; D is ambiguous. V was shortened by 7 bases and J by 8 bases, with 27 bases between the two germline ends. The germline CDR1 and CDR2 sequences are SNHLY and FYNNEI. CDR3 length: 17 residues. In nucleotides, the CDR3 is TGTGCCAGCACCCTCAACGCCCACGGTATAGGGTCCGATGAGCAGTTCTTC. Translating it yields CASTLNAHGIGSDEQFF.

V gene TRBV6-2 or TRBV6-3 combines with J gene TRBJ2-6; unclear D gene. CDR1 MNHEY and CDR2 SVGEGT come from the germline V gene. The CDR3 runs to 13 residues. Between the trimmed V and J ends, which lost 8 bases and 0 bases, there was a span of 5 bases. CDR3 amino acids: CASGYSGANVLTF. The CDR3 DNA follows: TGTGCCAGCGGATACTCTGGGGCCAACGTCCTGACTTTC.

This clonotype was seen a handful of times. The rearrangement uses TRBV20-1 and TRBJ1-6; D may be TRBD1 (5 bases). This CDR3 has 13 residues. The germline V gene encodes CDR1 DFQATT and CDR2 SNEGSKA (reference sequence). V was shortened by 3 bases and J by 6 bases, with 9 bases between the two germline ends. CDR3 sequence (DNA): TGCAGTGCTAGCCCGACAGCTAATTCACCCCTCCACTTT. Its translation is CSASPTANSPLHF.

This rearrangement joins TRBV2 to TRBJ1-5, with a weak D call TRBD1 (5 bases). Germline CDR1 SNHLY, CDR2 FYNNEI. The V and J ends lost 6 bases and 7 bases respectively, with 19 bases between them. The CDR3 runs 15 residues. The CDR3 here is CASRSYGQGWQPQHF. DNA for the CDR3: TGTGCCAGCAGGTCATATGGTCAGGGCTGGCAGCCCCAGCATTTT.

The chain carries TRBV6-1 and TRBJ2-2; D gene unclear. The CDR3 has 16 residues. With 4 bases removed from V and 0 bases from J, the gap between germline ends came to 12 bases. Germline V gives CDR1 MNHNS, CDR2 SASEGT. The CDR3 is CASSGILNANTGELFF. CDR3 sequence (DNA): TGTGCCAGCAGTGGGATCCTTAATGCGAACACCGGGGAGCTGTTTTTT.

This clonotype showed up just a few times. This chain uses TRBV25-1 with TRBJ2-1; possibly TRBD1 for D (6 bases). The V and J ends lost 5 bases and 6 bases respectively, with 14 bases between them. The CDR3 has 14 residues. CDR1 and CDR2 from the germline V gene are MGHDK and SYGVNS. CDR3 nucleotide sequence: TGTGCCAGCAGTATGACAGGCTACTTCAATGAGCAGTTCTTC. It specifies CASSMTGYFNEQFF.

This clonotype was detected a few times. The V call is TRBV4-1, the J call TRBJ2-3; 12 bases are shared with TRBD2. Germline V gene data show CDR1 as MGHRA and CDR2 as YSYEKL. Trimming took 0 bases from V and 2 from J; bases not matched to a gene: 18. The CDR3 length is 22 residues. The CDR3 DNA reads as TGCGCCAGCAGCCAAGATCTTGCACTAGCGGGAGGCCGTGGGGCTTCCACAGATACGCAGTATTTT. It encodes CASSQDLALAGGRGASTDTQYF.

DNA for the CDR3: TGTGCCAGCAGCGTCTCCGGGACTAGCGGTTCCAACGAGCAGTACTTC. Amino acids: CASSVSGTSGSNEQYF. V usage is TRBV7-3 and J usage is TRBJ2-7; 11 positions agree with TRBD2. V shed 5 bases and J 5 bases; nucleotides not matched to a gene: 11. CDR1 is SGHTA, CDR2 FQGTGA, per germline. CDR3 length equals 16 residues.

Written as DNA, the CDR3 is TGTGCCAGCAGCGAAGAGAGAGGGGGCGTGACAGATACGCAGTATTTT. Translation: CASSEERGGVTDTQYF. The chain links TRBV9 to TRBJ2-3, with TRBD1 matching over 7 bases. Germline V gene lookup returns CDR1 SGDLS and CDR2 YYNGEE. The CDR3 contains 16 residues. V lost 3 bases, J lost 3 bases, and 10 bases stayed unmatched.

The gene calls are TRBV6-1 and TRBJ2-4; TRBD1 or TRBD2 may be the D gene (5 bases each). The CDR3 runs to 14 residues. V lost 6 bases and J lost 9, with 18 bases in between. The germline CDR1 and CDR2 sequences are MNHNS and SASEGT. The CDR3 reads CASSDRTRGGIQYF. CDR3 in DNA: TGTGCCAGCAGCGATAGGACCCGTGGGGGCATTCAGTACTTC.